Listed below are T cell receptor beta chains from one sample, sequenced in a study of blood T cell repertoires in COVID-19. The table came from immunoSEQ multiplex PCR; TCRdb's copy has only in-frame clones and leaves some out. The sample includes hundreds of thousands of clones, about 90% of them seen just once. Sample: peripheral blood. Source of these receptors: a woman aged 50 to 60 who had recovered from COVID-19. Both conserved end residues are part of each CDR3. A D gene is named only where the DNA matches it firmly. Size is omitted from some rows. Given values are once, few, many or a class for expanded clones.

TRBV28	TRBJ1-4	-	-	TGTGCCAGCAGGAGCGGGGGAACTAATGAAAAACTGTTTTTT	CASRSGGTNEKLFF
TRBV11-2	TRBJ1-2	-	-	TGTGCCAGCAGGCAGCCCGGGAGCTATGGCTACACCTTC	CASRQPGSYGYTF
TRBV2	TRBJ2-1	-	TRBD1	TGTGCCAGCAGCAGACGGACAGGGGGCGATGAGCAGTTCTTC	CASSRRTGGDEQFF
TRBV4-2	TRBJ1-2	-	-	TGTGCCAGCAGCCATGGACAGCACCTTAACTATGGCTACACCTTC	CASSHGQHLNYGYTF
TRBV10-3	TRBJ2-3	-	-	TGTGCCATCAGTGAGGGGGTCGAGCGGAGCACAGATACGCAGTATTTT	CAISEGVERSTDTQYF
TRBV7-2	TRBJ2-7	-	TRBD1	TGTGCCAGCAGCTCCTACAGGGGTAGGGCCGAGCAGTACTTC	CASSSYRGRAEQYF
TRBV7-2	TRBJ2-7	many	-	TGTGCCAGCAGCTATATCGTCGGCGGCCGCTACGAGCAGTACTTC	CASSYIVGGRYEQYF
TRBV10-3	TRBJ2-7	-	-	TGTGCCATCAGTGGCGGCTACGAGCAGTACTTC	CAISGGYEQYF
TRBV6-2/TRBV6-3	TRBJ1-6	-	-	TGTGCCAGCAGTTACCTCCGGACAGCCATTAATTCACCCCTCCACTTT	CASSYLRTAINSPLHF
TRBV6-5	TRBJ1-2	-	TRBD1	TGTGCCAGCAGTTCGGGACAGGGGGTCCTCTATGGCTACACCTTC	CASSSGQGVLYGYTF
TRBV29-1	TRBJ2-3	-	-	TGCAGCGTTGGGAATACGGGAGGGACAGGGAGCACAGATACGCAGTATTTT	CSVGNTGGTGSTDTQYF
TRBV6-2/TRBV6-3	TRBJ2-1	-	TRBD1	TGTGCCAGCAGCCGCCCGGGACAGGCCTCCTACAATGAGCAGTTCTTC	CASSRPGQASYNEQFF
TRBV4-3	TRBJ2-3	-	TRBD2	TGCGCCAGCAGCCAAGGCGCCCTAGCGGGGGGTGATACGCAGTATTTT	CASSQGALAGGDTQYF
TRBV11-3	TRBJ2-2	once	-	TGTGCCAGCAGCCCCGGCCCCTGGGACTCCACCGGGGAGCTGTTTTTT	CASSPGPWDSTGELFF
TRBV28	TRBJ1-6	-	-	TGTGCCAGCAGTGCATTCGGGACCTATAATTCACCCCTCCACTTT	CASSAFGTYNSPLHF
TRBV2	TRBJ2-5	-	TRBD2	TGTGCCAGCAGACGACTAGCGGGAGGCTCGGTAGAGACCCAGTACTTC	CASRRLAGGSVETQYF
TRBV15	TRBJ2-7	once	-	TGTGCCACCAGCCCCCAGGGGAGGGGGTTGTACGAGCAGTACTTC	CATSPQGRGLYEQYF
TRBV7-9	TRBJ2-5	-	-	TGTGCCAGCAGCTTAGGAATCAGTCAAGAGACCCAGTACTTC	CASSLGISQETQYF
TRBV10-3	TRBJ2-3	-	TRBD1	TGTGCCATGGGGACAGGAAACGCAGATACGCAGTATTTT	CAMGTGNADTQYF
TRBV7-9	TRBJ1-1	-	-	TGTGCCAGCAGCTTAGCGAGCGAAGCTTTCTTT	CASSLASEAFF
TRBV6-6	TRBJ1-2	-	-	TGTGCCAGCTTAGGGAAAGTGGACAGTTATGGCTACACCTTC	CASLGKVDSYGYTF
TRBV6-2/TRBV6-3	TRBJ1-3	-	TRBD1	TGTGCCAGCAGTTTTGGACAGGCCATCTCTGGAAACACCATATATTTT	CASSFGQAISGNTIYF
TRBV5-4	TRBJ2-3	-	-	TGTGCCAGCAGCTCGTACGTAAGCTCAAGCACAGATACGCAGTATTTT	CASSSYVSSSTDTQYF
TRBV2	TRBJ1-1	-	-	TGTGCCAGCAGTGGAGGGCCTGAAGCTTTCTTT	CASSGGPEAFF
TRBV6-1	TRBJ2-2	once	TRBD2	TGTGCCAGCAGTGAACGACCCCGGCCAGGGAGGGCCGGGGAGCTGTTTTTT	CASSERPRPGRAGELFF
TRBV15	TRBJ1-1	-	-	TGTGCCACCAGCCACGTTGGTACCGGGGTGGGCACTGAAGCTTTCTTT	CATSHVGTGVGTEAFF
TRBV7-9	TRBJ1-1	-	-	TGTGCCAGCAGCCTTGTAGGAGCGTACACTGAAGCTTTCTTT	CASSLVGAYTEAFF
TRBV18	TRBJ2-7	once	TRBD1	TGTGCCAGCTCTCTCGGACAGGGGTACGAGCAGTACTTC	CASSLGQGYEQYF
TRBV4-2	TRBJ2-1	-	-	TGTGCCAGCAGCCAAGATGATCGGGGTAACAATGAGCAGTTCTTC	CASSQDDRGNNEQFF
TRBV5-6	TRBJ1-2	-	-	TGTGCCAGCAGCCCCCGGGCGACAGGTAGATATGGCTACACCTTC	CASSPRATGRYGYTF
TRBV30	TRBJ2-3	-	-	TGTGCCTGGATACCCCTACTCGCGAATCCAAGCACAGATACGCAGTATTTT	CAWIPLLANPSTDTQYF
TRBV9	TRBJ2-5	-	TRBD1	TGTGCCAGCAGCGACGGGACAGGGAGGGAGACCCAGTACTTC	CASSDGTGRETQYF
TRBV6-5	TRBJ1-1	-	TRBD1	TGTGCCAGCAGTTACTCGGGACAGGGTTTTGTTACCGAAGCTTTCTTT	CASSYSGQGFVTEAFF
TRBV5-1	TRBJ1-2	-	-	TGCGCCAGCAGCTGGGGGGAAGGGTATGGCTACACCTTC	CASSWGEGYGYTF
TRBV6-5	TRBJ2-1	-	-	TGTGCCAGCAGTTACACGGGTGGCTCCTACAATGAGCAGTTCTTC	CASSYTGGSYNEQFF
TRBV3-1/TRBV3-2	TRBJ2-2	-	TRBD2	TGTGCCAGCAGCCAAATACCCGGATTCTCGAGAGCGGGGACCGGGGAGCTGTTTTTT	CASSQIPGFSRAGTGELFF
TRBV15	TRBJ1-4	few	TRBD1	TGTGCCACCCGGACAGGGGCGAGGTCAACTAATGAAAAACTGTTTTTT	CATRTGARSTNEKLFF
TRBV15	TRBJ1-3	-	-	TGTGCCACCAGCAGAGGCGGGGGGTCCTCTGGAAACACCATATATTTT	CATSRGGGSSGNTIYF
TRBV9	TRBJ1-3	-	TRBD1	TGTGCCAGCAGCGTAGCCGGGGACAGCCATAAACACTCTGGAAACACCATATATTTT	CASSVAGDSHKHSGNTIYF
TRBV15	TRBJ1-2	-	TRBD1	TGTGCCACCAGCAGGGACAGGGTCTATGGCTACACCTTC	CATSRDRVYGYTF
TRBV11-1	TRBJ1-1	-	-	TGTGCCAGCAGCTTAGCGATTCGCAGGGCTGAAGCTTTCTTT	CASSLAIRRAEAFF
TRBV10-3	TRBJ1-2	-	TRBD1	TGTGCCATCAGTGAGTCAGAGGGGGCGTATGGCTACACCTTC	CAISESEGAYGYTF
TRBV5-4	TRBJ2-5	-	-	TGTGCCAGCAGCCGAAGCCCTGAGAATCAAGAGACCCAGTACTTC	CASSRSPENQETQYF
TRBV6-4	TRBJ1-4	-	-	TGTGCCAGCAGTGGAGGGTTATCTAATGAAAAACTGTTTTTT	CASSGGLSNEKLFF
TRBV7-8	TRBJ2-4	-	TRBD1	TGTGCCAGCAGCTTGGACAGGGGGCAAACAAAGAGAAACATTCAGTACTTC	CASSLDRGQTKRNIQYF
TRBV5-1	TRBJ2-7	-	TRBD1	TGCGCCAGCAGCTTGGATCCGGGACAGCCTTACGAGCAGTACTTC	CASSLDPGQPYEQYF
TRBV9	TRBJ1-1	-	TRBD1	TGTGCCAGCAGCTTTGGACAGGGGAACACTGAAGCTTTCTTT	CASSFGQGNTEAFF
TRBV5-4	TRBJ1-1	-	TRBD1	TGTGCCAGCAGCCAAACAGGGGTGAACACTGAAGCTTTCTTT	CASSQTGVNTEAFF
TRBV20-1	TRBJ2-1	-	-	TGCAGTGCCATCAGATCCCAGCAGTTCTTC	CSAIRSQQFF
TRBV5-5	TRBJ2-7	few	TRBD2	TGTGCCAGCAGCTTGGATTTGCGGCGGGAGTGGGCAAGCGAGCAGTACTTC	CASSLDLRREWASEQYF